This T cell receptor beta chain was sequenced in a study of T cell responses to AZD1222 COVID-19 vaccine. Findings and caveats of the study: Two doses of AZD1222 preceded a rise in Spike-specific TCR breadth and depth. At study baseline, merely several AZD1222 recipients were seropositive. The sample set comprised mostly white British donors with more females, and clonal diversity was possibly underestimated.

CDR3 length: 13 amino acids. The junction had 3 bases not matched to a gene; V was cut back by 8 bases and J by 2 bases. Germline loops: CDR1 SGHAT, CDR2 FQNNGV. This clone was seen a single time. What it binds is unknown. The method was immunoSEQ multiplex PCR; TCRdb's version includes in-frame clones alone and lacks a portion of them. Altogether 100,000 to 150,000 clones are present, around 90% being singletons, with the ten largest covering 4.5% to 6%. This clonotype was sampled from an adult in good health. The V call is TRBV11-2, the J call TRBJ2-1; 7 nucleotides agree with TRBD1. This specimen was peripheral blood, taken on day 0 of AZD1222 vaccination. The CDR3 here is CASRDSPYNEQFF. For the CDR3, the DNA is TGTGCCAGCCGGGACAGTCCCTACAATGAGCAGTTCTTC.